This T cell receptor (beta chain) emerged from a study of CD8 T cells in ankylosing spondylitis. As regards this clonotype: Antigen: not known.

Study-wide results and caveats: There was reportedly significant enrichment of clones that were disease-linked in matched ankylosing spondylitis synovial fluid. CD8+ cells made up the disease-linked clones, which were relatively rare in peripheral blood. What appeared characteristic of ankylosing spondylitis blood was a TCR beta motif of under 10 highly homologous variants. Earlier reports found some motif variants in synovial fluid and blood in reactive arthritis.

Quantitative barcoded 5'-RACE was used to prepare TCR beta libraries. TCRdb re-analysed the 5' RACE reads in MiXCR, keeping a single row per CDR3 protein. The table has 330,000 or so distinct CDR3 sequences, roughly 8% seen once. This clonotype originated in a male donor with ankylosing spondylitis. Sequenced input: blood, either unsorted or a sorted T cell fraction (not recorded which).

Here the CDR3 reads CASRAGTGERFGELFF. The CDR3 DNA is TGTGCCAGCAGAGCCGGGACAGGGGAACGGTTCGGGGAGCTGTTTTTT. The chain carries TRBV2 and TRBJ2-2; the match to TRBD1 covers 10 bases. Germline loops: CDR1 SNHLY, CDR2 FYNNEI. Trimming removed 6 bases from V and 7 bases from J; junction bases left unmatched: 11. This CDR3 spans 16 amino acids.